This TCR beta chain was documented in a study of a mutant IDH1 vaccine in newly diagnosed glioma (dated by TCRdb to the early 2020s). Broadly, across the study: Eight vaccinations were administered to patients in weeks 1, 3, 5, 7, 11, 15, 19 and 23, corresponding to visits V03 through V10. Peripheral blood was collected at six visits: V03 (baseline), V05, V07, V10, V12 and V13. For exploratory analyses, longitudinal TCRB deep sequencing was carried out in approximately 25 treated patients wherever samples were available. The roughly 32 treated patients were approximately 60% male and around 40% female, with a mean age of around 40 years. Prior to enrollment, patients had been given standard therapy consisting of radiotherapy alone, temozolomide alone, or radiochemotherapy with temozolomide, with the combination given to most patients. Vaccination started 4-6 weeks after radiotherapy alone, or was given together with temozolomide cycles in the groups whose treatment included chemotherapy.

The sample's time point label, decoded: week 11, during vaccination. Each vaccine dose was 300 ug of a 20-mer mutant IDH1 peptide in Montanide, given subcutaneously with topical imiquimod. Newly diagnosed WHO grade 3 or 4 IDH1-mutant astrocytomas showing loss of nuclear ATRX were present in the donors. The samples were drawn from NOA16, a multicentre, single-arm, open-label phase I trial in Germany that tested a mutant IDH1 peptide vaccine in humans for the first time. The DNeasy Blood and Tissue Kit was used to extract genomic DNA from EDTA blood for TCRB sequencing. Reading the germline V gene gives CDR1 SNHLY and CDR2 FYNNEI. The CDR3 contains 13 residues, cysteine and phenylalanine counted. The retained sequence is limited to the CDR3, 39 bases, with the frame set at the first base. V is cut by 6 bases and J by 3 bases, and the space between the germline ends is 12 bases. Libraries came from the immunoSEQ multiplex PCR assay. Rearranged TCR beta chain sequences were amplified using the hsTCRB Kit according to the manufacturer's protocol. An Illumina MiSeq was used to sequence the TCRB libraries. As for the authors' bioinformatics: The kit vendor's proprietary platform handled demultiplexing, trimming and gene mapping. In TCRdb, the immuneACCESS table is reduced to in-frame sequences with V and J assigned. These tables do not hold every clone; where another copy was compared, an unresolved V gene accounts for under half, and the others remain unexplained. That table gives V, J and clone size, and the DNA gave D and trimming. A total of 40,000 to 55,000 clones appear in this sample, around 90% of them only once. Approximately 2.5% of the sample is held by the ten biggest clonotypes.

The paper as a whole reports these results and caveats: Selection of PBMC samples for TCRB deep sequencing was based on availability. Immune responses induced by the vaccine were seen in approximately 92% of patients across multiple MHC alleles. Pseudoprogression appeared unrelated to alterations in the top peripheral T cell clonotypes detected by TCRB sequencing. The authors noted that analyses of patient blood samples could not be reproduced because of sample limitations.

A remark on this clone: The clone's antigen remains unknown. Base quality data are lacking; no much larger clone is found one base away.

The sequences come from PBMCs, collected from a glioma patient whose treatment included an IDH1 peptide vaccine. The receptor's source is a man aged 50 to 60 with glioma. The receptor chain draws on TRBV2 and TRBJ2-7, with a tentative D call of TRBD1 or TRBD2, each matching 5 bases. The nucleotides read TGTGCCAGCAGCCGAGGGGCCGGCTACGAGCAGTACTTC. This is translated as CASSRGAGYEQYF.